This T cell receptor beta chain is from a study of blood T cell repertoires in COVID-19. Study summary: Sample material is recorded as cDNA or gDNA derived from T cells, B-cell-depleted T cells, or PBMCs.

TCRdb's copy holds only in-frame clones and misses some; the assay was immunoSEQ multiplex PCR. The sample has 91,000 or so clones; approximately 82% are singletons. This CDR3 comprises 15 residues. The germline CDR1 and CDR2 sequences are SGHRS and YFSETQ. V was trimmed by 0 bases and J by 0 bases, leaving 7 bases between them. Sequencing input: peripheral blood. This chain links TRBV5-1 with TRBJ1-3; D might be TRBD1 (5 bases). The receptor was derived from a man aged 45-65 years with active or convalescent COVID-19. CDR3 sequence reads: CASSLAGGSGNTIYF. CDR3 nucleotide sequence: TGCGCCAGCAGCTTGGCCGGGGGCTCTGGAAACACCATATATTTT.